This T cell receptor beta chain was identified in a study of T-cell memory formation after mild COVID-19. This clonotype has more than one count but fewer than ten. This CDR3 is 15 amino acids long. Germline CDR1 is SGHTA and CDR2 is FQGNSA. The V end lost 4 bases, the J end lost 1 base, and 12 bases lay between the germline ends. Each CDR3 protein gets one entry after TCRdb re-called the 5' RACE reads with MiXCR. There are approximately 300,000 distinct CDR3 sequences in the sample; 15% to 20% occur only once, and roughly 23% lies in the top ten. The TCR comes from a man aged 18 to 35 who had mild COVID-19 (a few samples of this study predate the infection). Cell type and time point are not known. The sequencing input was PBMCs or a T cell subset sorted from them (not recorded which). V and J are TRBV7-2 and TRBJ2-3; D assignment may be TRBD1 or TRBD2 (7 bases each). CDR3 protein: CASSSTGRGTDTQYF. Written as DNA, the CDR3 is TGTGCCAGCAGCTCGACAGGGAGGGGCACAGATACGCAGTATTTT.